This TCR beta chain was obtained from a study of T cell repertoires in cytomegalovirus infection. Overall study context: It can be stated that public TCR beta signatures indicated CMV infection as well as a matching HLA type.

TCRdb analysed the reads with MiXCR anew, one entry per CDR3 protein. The sample contains approximately 990,000 distinct CDR3 sequences, roughly 31% of which appear only once. Study observations and caveats: Carriers of CMV plus the relevant HLA were identified by cumulative public TCR beta family frequency.

This clonotype was found a few times. Its antigen remains unidentified. The sample in question was cultured CD8+ T cells from PBMCs, obtained from culture after CMV antigen stimulation. This TCR came from a human donor in good health (CMV status not recorded). Some clones in this sample may be carry-over from other donors' samples.

The CDR3 is CASSQPLNKKQGGGRTGELFF. The CDR3 DNA follows: TGTGCCAGCAGCCAACCTCTAAATAAAAAGCAGGGCGGGGGCCGCACCGGGGAGCTGTTTTTT. The chain carries TRBV14 and TRBJ2-2, with D perhaps TRBD2 (7 bases). Trimming shortened V by 2 bases and J by 4 bases, and 29 bases separated the two germline ends. The germline V gene encodes CDR1 SGHDN and CDR2 FVKESK. The CDR3 length is 21 residues.